The 6 T cell receptor beta chains below were found in one sample sequenced in a study of T cell responses to AZD1222 COVID-19 vaccine. Sequencing used immunoSEQ multiplex PCR; TCRdb keeps in-frame clones, though not all of them. The sample has roughly 100,000 clones, approximately 90% seen once; the top ten hold roughly 20%. The starting material was peripheral blood, obtained on day 0 of AZD1222 vaccination. The receptors were gathered from an adult in good health.

The count of this clone is one. The CDR3, as DNA: TGTGCCTGGAGTCAGGGGATCTCTGGAAACACCATATATTTT. It is translated as CAWSQGISGNTIYF. The chain is built from TRBV30 and TRBJ1-3, with D tentatively TRBD1 (6 bases). The CDR3 contains 14 residues. Trimming took 2 bases from V and 0 from J, leaving 8 bases between them. Germline V gene sequence: CDR1 GTSNPN, CDR2 SVGIG (reference sequence).

This clone was picked up a small number of times. The rearrangement uses TRBV15 and TRBJ1-2, with D tentatively TRBD1 (5 bases). V gave up 0 bases and J gave up 3 bases, with 17 bases separating them. Germline V gene data show CDR1 as LNHNV and CDR2 as YYDKDF (reference sequence). CDR3 length equals 17 residues. The CDR3 loop reads CATSREEPTEPYYGYTF. The CDR3 DNA reads as TGTGCCACCAGCAGAGAGGAACCGACAGAACCTTACTATGGCTACACCTTC.

In this sample, this clone turned up a few times. CDR3 amino acids: CASSAGGVSNYYGYTF. CDR3 coding DNA: TGTGCCAGCAGTGCCGGGGGGGTCTCAAACTACTATGGCTACACCTTC. The rearrangement joins TRBV6-1 to TRBJ1-2; D might be TRBD1 (5 bases). V was shortened by 4 bases and J by 3 bases, with 18 bases between the two germline ends. Per the germline V gene, CDR1 is MNHNS and CDR2 is SASEGT. The CDR3 spans 16 residues.

The chain has TRBV12-3 or TRBV12-4 and TRBJ1-1; no definite D call. V was clipped by 1 base and J by 2 bases, with 5 bases between them. The CDR3 is made up of 13 amino acids. The CDR3 region has the DNA TGTGCCAGCAGTTTAGAAACTAACACTGAAGCTTTCTTT. Translating gives CASSLETNTEAFF.

This clone was seen a single time. The gene calls are TRBV6-1 and TRBJ2-1; unclear D gene. Trimming cost V 0 bases and J 6 bases, with 6 bases left between them. This CDR3 comprises 13 residues. CDR1 and CDR2 (germline): MNHNS, SASEGT. CDR3 nucleotide sequence: TGTGCCAGCAGTGAAGCCCATTTCAATGAGCAGTTCTTC. Translating gives CASSEAHFNEQFF.

The chain has TRBV6-5 and TRBJ2-7; 7 positions match TRBD1. This CDR3 has 13 residues. From germline, CDR1 is MNHEY and CDR2 SVGAGI. Losses at the gene ends were 9 bases for V and 3 bases for J; bases not matched to a gene: 8. CDR3 loop: CASWTGKSYEQYF. Written as DNA, the CDR3 is TGTGCCAGTTGGACAGGCAAAAGCTACGAGCAGTACTTC.